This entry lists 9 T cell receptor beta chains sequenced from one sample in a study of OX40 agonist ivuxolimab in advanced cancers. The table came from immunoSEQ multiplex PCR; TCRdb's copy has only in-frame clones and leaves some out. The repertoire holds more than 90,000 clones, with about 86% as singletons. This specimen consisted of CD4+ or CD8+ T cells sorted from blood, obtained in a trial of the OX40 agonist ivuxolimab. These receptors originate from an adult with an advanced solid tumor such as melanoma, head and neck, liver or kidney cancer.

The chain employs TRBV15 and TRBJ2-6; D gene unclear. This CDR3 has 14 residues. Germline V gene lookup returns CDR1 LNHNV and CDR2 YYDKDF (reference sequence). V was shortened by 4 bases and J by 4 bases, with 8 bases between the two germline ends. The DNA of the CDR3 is TGTGCCACCAGCAAAGGTACGGGGGCCAACGTCCTGACTTTC. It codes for CATSKGTGANVLTF.

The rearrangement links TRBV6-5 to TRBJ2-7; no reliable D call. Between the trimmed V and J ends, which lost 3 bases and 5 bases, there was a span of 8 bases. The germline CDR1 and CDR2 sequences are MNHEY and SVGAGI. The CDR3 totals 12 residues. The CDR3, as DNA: TGTGCCAGCAGTTATACCAGGAACGAGCAGTACTTC. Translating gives CASSYTRNEQYF.

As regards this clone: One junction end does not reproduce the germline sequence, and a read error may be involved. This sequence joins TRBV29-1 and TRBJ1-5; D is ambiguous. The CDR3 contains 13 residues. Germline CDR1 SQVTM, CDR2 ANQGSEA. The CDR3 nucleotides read TGCAGCGTTGGAGCCACTAGCGATCAGCCCCAGCATTTT. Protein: CSVGATSDQPQHF. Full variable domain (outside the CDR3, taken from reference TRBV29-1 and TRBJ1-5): SAVISQKPSRDICQRGTSLTIQCQVDSQVTMMFWYRQQPGQSLTLIATANQGSEATYESGFVIDKFPISRPNLTFSTLTVSNMSPEDSSIYLCSVGATSDQPQHFGDGTRLSIL.

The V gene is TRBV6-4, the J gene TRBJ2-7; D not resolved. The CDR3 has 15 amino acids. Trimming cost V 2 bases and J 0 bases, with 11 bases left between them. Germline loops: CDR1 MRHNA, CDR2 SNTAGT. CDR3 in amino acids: CASSDGRMASYEQYF. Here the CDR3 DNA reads TGTGCCAGCAGTGACGGCAGGATGGCCTCCTACGAGCAGTACTTC.

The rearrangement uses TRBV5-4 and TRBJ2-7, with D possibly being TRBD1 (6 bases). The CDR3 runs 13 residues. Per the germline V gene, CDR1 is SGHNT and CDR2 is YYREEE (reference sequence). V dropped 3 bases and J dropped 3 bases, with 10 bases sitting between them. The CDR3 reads CASSSRGYYEQYF. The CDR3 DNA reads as TGTGCCAGCAGCTCCAGGGGTTACTACGAGCAGTACTTC.

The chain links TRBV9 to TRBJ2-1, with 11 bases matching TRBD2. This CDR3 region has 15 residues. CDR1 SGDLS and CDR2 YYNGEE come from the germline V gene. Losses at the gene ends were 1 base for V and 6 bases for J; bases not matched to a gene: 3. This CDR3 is CASSVIAGGRNEQFF. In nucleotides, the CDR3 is TGTGCCAGCAGCGTAATAGCGGGAGGGCGCAATGAGCAGTTCTTC.

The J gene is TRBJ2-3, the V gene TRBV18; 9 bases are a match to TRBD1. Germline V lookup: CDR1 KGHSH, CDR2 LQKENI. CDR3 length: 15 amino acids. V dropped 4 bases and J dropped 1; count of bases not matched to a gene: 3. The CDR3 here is CASSLGQGGTDTQYF. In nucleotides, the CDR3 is TGTGCCAGCTCACTGGGACAGGGAGGCACAGATACGCAGTATTTT. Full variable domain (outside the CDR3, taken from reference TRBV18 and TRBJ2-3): NAGVMQNPRHLVRRRGQEARLRCSPMKGHSHVYWYRQLPEEGLKFMVYLQKENIIDESGMPKERFSAEFPKEGPSILRIQQVVRGDSAAYFCASSLGQGGTDTQYFGPGTRLTVL.

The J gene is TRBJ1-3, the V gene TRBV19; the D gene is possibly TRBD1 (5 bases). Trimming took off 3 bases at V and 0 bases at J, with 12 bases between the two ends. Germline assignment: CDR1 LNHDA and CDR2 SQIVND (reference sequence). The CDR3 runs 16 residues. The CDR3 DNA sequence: TGTGCCAGTAGTATGGGCGGACAAAGCTCTGGAAACACCATATATTTT. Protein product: CASSMGGQSSGNTIYF.

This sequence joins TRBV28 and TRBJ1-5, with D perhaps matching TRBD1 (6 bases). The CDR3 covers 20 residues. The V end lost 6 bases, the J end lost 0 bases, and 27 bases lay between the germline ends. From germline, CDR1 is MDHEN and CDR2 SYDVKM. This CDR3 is CASSPKPRPTGRYSNQPQHF. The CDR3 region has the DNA TGTGCCAGCAGCCCAAAACCCCGTCCGACAGGCAGATATAGCAATCAGCCCCAGCATTTT.